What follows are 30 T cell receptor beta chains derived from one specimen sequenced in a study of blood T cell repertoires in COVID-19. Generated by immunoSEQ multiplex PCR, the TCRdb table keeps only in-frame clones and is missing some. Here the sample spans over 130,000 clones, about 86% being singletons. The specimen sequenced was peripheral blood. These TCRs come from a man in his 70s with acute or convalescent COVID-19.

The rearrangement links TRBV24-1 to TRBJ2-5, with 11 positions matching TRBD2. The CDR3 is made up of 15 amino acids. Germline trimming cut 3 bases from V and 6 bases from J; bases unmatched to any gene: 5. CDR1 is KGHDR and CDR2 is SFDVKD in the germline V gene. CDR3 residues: CATSDELAGGKTQYF. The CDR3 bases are TGTGCCACCAGTGATGAGCTAGCGGGAGGAAAGACCCAGTACTTC.

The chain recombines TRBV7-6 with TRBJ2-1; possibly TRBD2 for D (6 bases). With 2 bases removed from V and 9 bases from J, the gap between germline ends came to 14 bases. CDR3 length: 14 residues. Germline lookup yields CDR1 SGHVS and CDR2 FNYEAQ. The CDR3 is CASSLSPGVGEQFF. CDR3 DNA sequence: TGTGCCAGCAGCTTAAGTCCGGGAGTGGGTGAGCAGTTCTTC.

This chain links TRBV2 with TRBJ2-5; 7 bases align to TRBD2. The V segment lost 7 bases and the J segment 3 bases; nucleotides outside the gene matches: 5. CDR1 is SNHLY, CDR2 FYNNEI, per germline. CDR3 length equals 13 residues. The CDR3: CASMWSGKETQYF. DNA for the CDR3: TGTGCCAGCATGTGGAGCGGGAAAGAGACCCAGTACTTC.

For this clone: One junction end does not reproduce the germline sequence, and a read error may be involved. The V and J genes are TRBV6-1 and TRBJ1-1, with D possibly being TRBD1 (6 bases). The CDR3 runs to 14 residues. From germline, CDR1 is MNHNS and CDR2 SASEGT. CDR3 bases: TGTGCCAGCACTGAAACAGGGTTGCCCACTGAAGCTTTCTTT. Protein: CASTETGLPTEAFF.

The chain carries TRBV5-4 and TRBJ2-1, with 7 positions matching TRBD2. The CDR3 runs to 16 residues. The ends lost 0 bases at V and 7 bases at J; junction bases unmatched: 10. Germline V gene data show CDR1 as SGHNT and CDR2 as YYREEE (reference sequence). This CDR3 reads CASSLVGRDPRNEQFF. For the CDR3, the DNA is TGTGCCAGCAGCTTGGTTGGGAGGGACCCTAGGAATGAGCAGTTCTTC.

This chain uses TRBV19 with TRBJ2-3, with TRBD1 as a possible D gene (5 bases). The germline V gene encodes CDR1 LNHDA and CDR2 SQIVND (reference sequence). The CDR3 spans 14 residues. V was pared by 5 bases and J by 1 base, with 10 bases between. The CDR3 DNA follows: TGTGCCAGTAGTCTCGGCAGGGGCACAGATACGCAGTATTTT. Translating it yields CASSLGRGTDTQYF. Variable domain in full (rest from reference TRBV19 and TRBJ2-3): DGGITQSPKYLFRKEGQNVTLSCEQNLNHDAMYWYRQDPGQGLRLIYYSQIVNDFQKGDIAEGYSVSREKKESFPLTVTSAQKNPTAFYLCASSLGRGTDTQYFGPGTRLTVL.

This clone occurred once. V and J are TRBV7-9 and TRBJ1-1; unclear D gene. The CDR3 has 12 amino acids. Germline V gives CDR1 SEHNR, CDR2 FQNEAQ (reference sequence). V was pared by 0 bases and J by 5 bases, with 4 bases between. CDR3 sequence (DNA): TGTGCCAGCAGCTTAGCGGAGACTGAAGCTTTCTTT. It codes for CASSLAETEAFF.

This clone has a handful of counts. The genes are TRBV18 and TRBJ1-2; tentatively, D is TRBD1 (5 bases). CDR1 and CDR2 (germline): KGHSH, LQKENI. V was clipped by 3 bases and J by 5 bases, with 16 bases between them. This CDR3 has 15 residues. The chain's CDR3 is CASSPEQAGSYGYTF. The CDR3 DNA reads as TGTGCCAGCTCACCTGAACAGGCGGGATCGTATGGCTACACCTTC.

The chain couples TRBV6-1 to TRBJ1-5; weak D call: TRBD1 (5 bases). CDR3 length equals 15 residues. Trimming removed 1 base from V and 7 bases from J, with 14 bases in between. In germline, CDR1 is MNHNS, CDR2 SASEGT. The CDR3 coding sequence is TGTGCCAGCAGTGAAGGAAGTGGGGCCGGCCAGCCCCAGCATTTT. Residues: CASSEGSGAGQPQHF.

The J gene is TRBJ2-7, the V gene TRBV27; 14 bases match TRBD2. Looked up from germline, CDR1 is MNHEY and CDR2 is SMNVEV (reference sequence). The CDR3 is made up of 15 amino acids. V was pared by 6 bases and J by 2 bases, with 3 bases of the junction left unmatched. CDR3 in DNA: TGTGCCAGCAGGAGGACTAGCGGGGGGACCTACGAGCAGTACTTC. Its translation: CASRRTSGGTYEQYF.

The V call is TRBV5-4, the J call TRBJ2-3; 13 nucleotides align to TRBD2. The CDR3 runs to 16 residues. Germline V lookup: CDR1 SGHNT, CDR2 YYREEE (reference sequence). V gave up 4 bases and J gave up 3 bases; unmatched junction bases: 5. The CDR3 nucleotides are TGTGCCAGCAGCAGCGGACTAGCGGGAGAAACAGATACGCAGTATTTT. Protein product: CASSSGLAGETDTQYF.

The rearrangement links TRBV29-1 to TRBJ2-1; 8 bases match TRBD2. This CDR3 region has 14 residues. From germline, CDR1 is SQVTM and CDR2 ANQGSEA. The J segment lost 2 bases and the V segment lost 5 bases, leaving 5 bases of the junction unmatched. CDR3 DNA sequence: TGCAGCGTTCTGACGGGAGGGACCTACAATGAGCAGTTCTTC. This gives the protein CSVLTGGTYNEQFF.

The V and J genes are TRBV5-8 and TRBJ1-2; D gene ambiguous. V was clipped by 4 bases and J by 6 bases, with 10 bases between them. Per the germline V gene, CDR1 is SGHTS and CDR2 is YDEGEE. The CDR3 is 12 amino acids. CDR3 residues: CASSPRLNGYTF. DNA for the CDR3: TGTGCCAGCAGCCCAAGACTGAATGGCTACACCTTC.

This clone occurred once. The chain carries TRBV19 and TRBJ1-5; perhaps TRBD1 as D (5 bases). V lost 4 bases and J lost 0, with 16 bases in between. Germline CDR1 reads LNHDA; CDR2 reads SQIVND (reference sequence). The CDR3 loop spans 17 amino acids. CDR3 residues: CASSTRRGSHSNQPQHF. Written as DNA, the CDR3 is TGTGCCAGTAGTACCCGGAGGGGCAGTCATAGCAATCAGCCCCAGCATTTT.

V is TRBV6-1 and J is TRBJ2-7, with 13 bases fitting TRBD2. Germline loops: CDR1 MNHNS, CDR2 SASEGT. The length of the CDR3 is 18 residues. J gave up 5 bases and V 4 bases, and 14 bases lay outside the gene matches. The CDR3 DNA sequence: TGTGCCAGCAGTGCTGGGCCGGGACTAGCGGGGCGCACCCACGAGCAGTACTTC. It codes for CASSAGPGLAGRTHEQYF.

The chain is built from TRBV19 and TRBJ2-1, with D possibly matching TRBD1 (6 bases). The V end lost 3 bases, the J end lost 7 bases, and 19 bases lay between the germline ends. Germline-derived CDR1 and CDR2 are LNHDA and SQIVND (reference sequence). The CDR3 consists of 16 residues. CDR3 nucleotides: TGTGCCAGTAGTATGGGTTTAGGCAGGGGCCAGAATGAGCAGTTCTTC. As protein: CASSMGLGRGQNEQFF.

CDR3 residues: CASSEGQGAIYEQYF. CDR3 in DNA: TGTGCCAGCAGTGAAGGGCAGGGGGCAATTTACGAGCAGTACTTC. The chain uses TRBV2 and TRBJ2-7; 8 bases agree with TRBD1. Losses at the gene ends were 1 base for V and 4 bases for J; bases not matched to a gene: 6. The CDR3 has 15 residues. Germline CDR1 SNHLY, CDR2 FYNNEI.

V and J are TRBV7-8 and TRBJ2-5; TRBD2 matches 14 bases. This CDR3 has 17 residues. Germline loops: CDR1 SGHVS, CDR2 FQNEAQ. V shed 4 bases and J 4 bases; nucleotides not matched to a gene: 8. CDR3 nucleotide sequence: TGTGCCAGCAGCTGGGGACTAGCGGGAGTTCAGGCAGAGACCCAGTACTTC. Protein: CASSWGLAGVQAETQYF. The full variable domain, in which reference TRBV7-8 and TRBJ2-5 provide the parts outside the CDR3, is GAGVSQSPRYKVAKRGQDVALRCDPISGHVSLFWYQQALGQGPEFLTYFQNEAQLDKSGLPSDRFFAERPEGSVSTLKIQRTQQEDSAVYLCASSWGLAGVQAETQYFGPGTRLLVL.

CDR3 in DNA: TGTGCCAGCAGCTTAGTACCGGGAAGCTACAATGAGCAGTTCTTC. Protein product: CASSLVPGSYNEQFF. This chain uses TRBV11-3 with TRBJ2-1, with D perhaps matching TRBD2 (5 bases). The length of the CDR3 is 15 residues. Germline V gene lookup returns CDR1 SGHNT and CDR2 YENEEA. Trimming pared 1 base from V and 3 bases from J, leaving 10 bases between.

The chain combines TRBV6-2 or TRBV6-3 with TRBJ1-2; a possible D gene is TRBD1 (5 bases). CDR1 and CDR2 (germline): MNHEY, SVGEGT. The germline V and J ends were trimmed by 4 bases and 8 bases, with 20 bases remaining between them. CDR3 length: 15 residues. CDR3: CASSSTTASLGGYTF. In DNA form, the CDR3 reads TGTGCCAGCAGTTCCACGACAGCGTCCCTCGGGGGCTACACCTTC.

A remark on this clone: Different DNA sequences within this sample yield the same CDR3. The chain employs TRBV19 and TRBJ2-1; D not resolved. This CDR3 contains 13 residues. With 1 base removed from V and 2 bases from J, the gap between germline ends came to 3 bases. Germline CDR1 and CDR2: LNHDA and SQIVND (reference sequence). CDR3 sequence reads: CASSIATYNEQFF. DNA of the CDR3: TGTGCCAGTAGTATAGCTACCTACAATGAGCAGTTCTTC.

The CDR3 region has the DNA TGCGCCAGCAGCTTGGAAGGGGGCTCCAGTACTGAAGCTTTCTTT. Translating it yields CASSLEGGSSTEAFF. This chain connects TRBV5-1 to TRBJ1-1; 7 bases are a match to TRBD1. Germline assignment: CDR1 SGHRS and CDR2 YFSETQ. Unmatched junction bases numbered 7, after V lost 0 bases and J lost 5 bases. The CDR3 contains 15 residues.

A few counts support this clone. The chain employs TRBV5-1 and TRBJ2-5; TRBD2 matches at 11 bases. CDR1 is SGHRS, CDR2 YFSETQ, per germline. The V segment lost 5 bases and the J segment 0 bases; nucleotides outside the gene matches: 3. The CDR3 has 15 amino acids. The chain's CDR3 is CASRRTSGYQETQYF. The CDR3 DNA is TGCGCCAGCAGGAGGACTAGCGGGTACCAAGAGACCCAGTACTTC. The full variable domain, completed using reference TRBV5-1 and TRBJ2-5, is KAGVTQTPRYLIKTRGQQVTLSCSPISGHRSVSWYQQTPGQGLQFLFEYFSETQRNKGNFPGRFSGRQFSNSRSEMNVSTLELGDSALYLCASRRTSGYQETQYFGPGTRLLVL.

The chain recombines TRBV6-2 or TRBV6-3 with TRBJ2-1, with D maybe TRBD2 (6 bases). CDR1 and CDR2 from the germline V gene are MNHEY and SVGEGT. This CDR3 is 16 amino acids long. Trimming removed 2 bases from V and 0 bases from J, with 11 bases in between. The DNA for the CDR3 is TGTGCCAGCAGTTACACGCGGGGCGGCTCCTACAATGAGCAGTTCTTC. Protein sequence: CASSYTRGGSYNEQFF.

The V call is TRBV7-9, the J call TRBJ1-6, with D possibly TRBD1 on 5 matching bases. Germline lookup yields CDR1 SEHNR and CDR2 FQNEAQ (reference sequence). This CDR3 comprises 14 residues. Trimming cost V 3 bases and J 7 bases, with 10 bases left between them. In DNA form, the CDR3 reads TGTGCCAGCAGCTTGGGGGGTTTAAATTCACCCCTCCACTTT. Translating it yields CASSLGGLNSPLHF.

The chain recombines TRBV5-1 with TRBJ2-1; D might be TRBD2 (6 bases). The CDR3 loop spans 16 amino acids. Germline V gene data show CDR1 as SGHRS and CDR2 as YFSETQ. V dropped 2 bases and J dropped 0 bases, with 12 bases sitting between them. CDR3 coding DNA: TGCGCCAGCAGCTTTCTTATTAGCGGCTCCTACAATGAGCAGTTCTTC. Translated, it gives CASSFLISGSYNEQFF.

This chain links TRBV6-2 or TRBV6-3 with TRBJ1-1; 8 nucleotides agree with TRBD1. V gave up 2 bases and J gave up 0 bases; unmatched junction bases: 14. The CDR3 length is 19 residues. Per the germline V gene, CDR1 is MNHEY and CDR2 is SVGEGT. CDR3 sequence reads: CASSYPSSGGAGMNTEAFF. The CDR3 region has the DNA TGTGCCAGCAGTTACCCTAGTTCAGGGGGCGCTGGTATGAACACTGAAGCTTTCTTT.

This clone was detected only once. The CDR3 spells CASSLGLAYNEQFF. The CDR3 nucleotides are TGTGCCAGCAGCTTAGGGCTAGCGTACAATGAGCAGTTCTTC. This chain uses TRBV5-4 with TRBJ2-1, with a weak D call TRBD2 (6 bases). This CDR3 spans 14 amino acids. Trimming stripped 2 bases from V and 4 bases from J, with 10 bases between. Germline assignment: CDR1 SGHNT and CDR2 YYREEE (reference sequence).

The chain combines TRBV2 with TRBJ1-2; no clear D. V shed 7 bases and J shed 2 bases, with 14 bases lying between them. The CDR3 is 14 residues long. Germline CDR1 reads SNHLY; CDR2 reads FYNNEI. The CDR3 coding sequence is TGTGCCAGCAAAAGGTCACTGGGCAACTATGGCTACACCTTC. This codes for CASKRSLGNYGYTF.

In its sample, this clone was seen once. The CDR3, as DNA: TGCGCCAGCAGCCAAGATTGGACTAGCGACCACAATGAGCAGTTCTTC. Protein: CASSQDWTSDHNEQFF. V is TRBV4-3 and J is TRBJ2-1; 9 bases map to TRBD2. The V segment lost 0 bases and the J segment 5 bases; nucleotides outside the gene matches: 5. This CDR3 region has 16 residues. The germline V gene encodes CDR1 LGHNA and CDR2 YSLEER.